This T cell receptor (beta chain) appears in the sequencing data of a study of glioma-infiltrating T cells after dendritic cell vaccination. Study-wide findings and caveats: Estimated pretreatment TIL content predicted outcome after dendritic cell vaccination.

Germline values: CDR1 SGHRS, CDR2 YFSETQ. V was clipped by 3 bases and J by 1 base, with 10 bases between them. This CDR3 has 14 amino acids. The PCR used 60 V beta and 13 J beta primers. Here immunoSEQ multiplex PCR was the method, and the copy in TCRdb shows in-frame clones only, minus some. Of roughly 85,000 clones in the sample, 85% were seen once. On this clone: Its antigen remains unidentified.

Time point of the sample: after dendritic cell vaccination, including at tumor progression/relapse. Blood PBMC samples: pre-vaccination, two weeks post third vaccination, and at tumor progression. The TCR originated in a human donor with glioblastoma. Sequencing used blood, obtained after dendritic cell vaccination. This chain uses TRBV5-1 with TRBJ1-1; a weak D match, TRBD1 (5 bases). CDR3 protein: CASSSLQENTEAFF. CDR3 nucleotides: TGCGCCAGCAGCTCCTTACAGGAGAACACTGAAGCTTTCTTT.